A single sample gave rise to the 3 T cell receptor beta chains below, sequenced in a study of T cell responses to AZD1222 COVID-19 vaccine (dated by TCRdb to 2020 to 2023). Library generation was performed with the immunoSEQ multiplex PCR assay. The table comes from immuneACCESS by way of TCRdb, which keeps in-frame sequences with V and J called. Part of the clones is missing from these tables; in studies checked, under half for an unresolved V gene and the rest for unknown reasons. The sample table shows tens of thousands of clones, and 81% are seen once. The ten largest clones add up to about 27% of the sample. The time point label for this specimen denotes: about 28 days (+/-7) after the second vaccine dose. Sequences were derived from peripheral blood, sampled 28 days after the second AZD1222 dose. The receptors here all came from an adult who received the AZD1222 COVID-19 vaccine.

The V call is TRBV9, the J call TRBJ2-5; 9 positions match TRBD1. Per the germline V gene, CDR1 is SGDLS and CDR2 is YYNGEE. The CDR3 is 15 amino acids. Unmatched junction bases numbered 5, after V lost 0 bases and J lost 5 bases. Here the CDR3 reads CASSVGGTGLETQYF. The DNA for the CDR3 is TGTGCCAGCAGCGTAGGTGGGACAGGGTTGGAGACCCAGTACTTC.

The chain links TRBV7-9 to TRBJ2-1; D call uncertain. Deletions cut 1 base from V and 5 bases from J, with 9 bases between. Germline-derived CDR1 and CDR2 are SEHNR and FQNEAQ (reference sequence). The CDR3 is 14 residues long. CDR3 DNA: TGTGCCAGCAGCTTAGAAAGACGGAACAATGAGCAGTTCTTC. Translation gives CASSLERRNNEQFF.

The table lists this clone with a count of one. As DNA, the CDR3 is TGTGCCACCAGCGACGGGGGGCGGGTCGCTGAAGCTTTCTTT. This encodes CATSDGGRVAEAFF. The J gene is TRBJ1-1, the V gene TRBV15, with D possibly matching TRBD1 (6 bases). This CDR3 has 14 amino acids. Trimming pared 5 bases from V and 6 bases from J, leaving 16 bases between. Germline V gives CDR1 LNHNV, CDR2 YYDKDF (reference sequence).